A selection of T cell receptor beta chains follows, all from one sample in a study of low-dose radiotherapy and immunotherapy resistance in tumors. TCRdb reprocessed the reads with MiXCR, giving one entry per CDR3 protein. The table has roughly 95,000 distinct CDR3 sequences, 20% to 25% seen once. The sample consisted of PBMCs, taken after low-dose radiotherapy plus immunotherapy. The receptors stem from a female donor with ovarian cancer. The CDR3 runs from the conserved cysteine through the conserved F or W. A D gene is named only where the DNA matches it firmly. Size is omitted from some rows. Given values are once, few, many or a class for expanded clones.

size: NA
V: TRBV6-6
D: TRBD2
J: TRBJ2-7
CDR3: CASSLQSGGAPYEQYF
DNA: TGTGCCAGCAGTTTACAGAGCGGGGGTGCCCCCTACGAGCAGTACTTC

size: few
V: TRBV6-2/TRBV6-3
D: NA
J: TRBJ2-2
CDR3: CASIRQGGLAGELFF
DNA: TGTGCCAGCATTAGACAGGGAGGGTTGGCCGGGGAGCTGTTTTTT

size: many
V: TRBV20-1
D: TRBD1
J: TRBJ1-5
CDR3: CSARAGTGLNQPQHF
DNA: TGCAGTGCTAGAGCCGGGACAGGGTTAAATCAGCCCCAGCATTTT

size: many
V: TRBV27
D: NA
J: TRBJ1-2
CDR3: CASSSTGYTF
DNA: TGTGCCAGCAGTTCCACTGGCTACACCTTC

size: many
V: TRBV7-2
D: TRBD1
J: TRBJ2-7
CDR3: CASSFGTGLSYEQYF
DNA: TGTGCCAGCAGCTTTGGGACAGGGTTATCGTACGAGCAGTACTTC

size: many
V: TRBV5-1
D: NA
J: TRBJ2-2
CDR3: CASSPNARRTVGELFF
DNA: TGCGCCAGCAGCCCGAATGCGAGACGTACTGTCGGGGAGCTGTTTTTT

size: many
V: TRBV24-1
D: NA
J: TRBJ2-5
CDR3: CATSDTGRGRIETQYF
DNA: TGTGCCACCAGTGACACTGGTAGGGGAAGAATTGAGACCCAGTACTTC

size: many
V: TRBV4-2
D: TRBD2
J: TRBJ2-7
CDR3: CASSLGTSGKNEQYF
DNA: TGTGCCAGCAGCCTTGGGACTAGCGGGAAGAACGAGCAGTACTTC

size: many
V: TRBV7-8
D: NA
J: TRBJ1-1
CDR3: CASSARNGPGFRPFF
DNA: TGTGCCAGCAGCGCTCGAAATGGGCCCGGGTTTAGGCCTTTCTTT

size: many
V: TRBV9
D: NA
J: TRBJ2-1
CDR3: CASSVDMGARDEQFF
DNA: TGTGCCAGCAGCGTAGATATGGGGGCGAGGGATGAGCAGTTCTTC

size: many
V: TRBV14
D: NA
J: TRBJ2-5
CDR3: CASSQFLQETQYF
DNA: TGTGCCAGCAGCCAATTTTTACAAGAGACCCAGTACTTC

size: NA
V: TRBV6-2/TRBV6-3
D: TRBD1
J: TRBJ2-7
CDR3: CASSARTGGSTSSYEQYF
DNA: TGTGCCAGCAGTGCTAGGACAGGGGGCTCTACAAGCTCCTACGAGCAGTACTTC

size: once
V: TRBV10-2
D: NA
J: TRBJ2-7
CDR3: CASSESGAPTYEQYF
DNA: TGCGCCAGCAGTGAGTCGGGGGCCCCGACCTACGAGCAGTACTTC

size: many
V: TRBV29-1
D: TRBD2
J: TRBJ2-3
CDR3: CSVEDSPSGRSGQYF
DNA: TGCAGCGTTGAAGATTCGCCTAGCGGGAGGTCGGGGCAGTATTTT

size: many
V: TRBV7-9
D: NA
J: TRBJ1-1
CDR3: CASSSMAGLTEAFF
DNA: TGTGCCAGCAGCTCCATGGCAGGGTTGACTGAAGCTTTCTTT

size: NA
V: TRBV28
D: TRBD1
J: TRBJ2-5
CDR3: CASRGGTGAGETQYF
DNA: TGTGCCAGCAGGGGGGGGACAGGGGCGGGAGAGACCCAGTACTTC

size: many
V: TRBV7-9
D: NA
J: TRBJ2-7
CDR3: CASSAHRMIGDYEQYF
DNA: TGTGCCAGCAGCGCACACCGGATGATCGGTGATTACGAGCAGTACTTC

size: many
V: TRBV6-2/TRBV6-3
D: TRBD2
J: TRBJ2-2
CDR3: CASTRLAGDTGELFF
DNA: TGTGCCAGCACCAGACTAGCGGGAGACACCGGGGAGCTGTTTTTT

size: many
V: TRBV4-1
D: NA
J: TRBJ1-4
CDR3: CASSQDPNEGKLFF
DNA: TGCGCCAGCAGCCAAGACCCTAATGAAGGAAAACTGTTTTTT

size: many
V: TRBV6-2/TRBV6-3
D: NA
J: TRBJ1-5
CDR3: CASRKNAGNHYGNQPQHF
DNA: TGTGCCAGCAGAAAAAACGCCGGGAACCACTACGGCAATCAGCCCCAGCATTTT

size: many
V: TRBV7-6
D: TRBD1
J: TRBJ2-1
CDR3: CASSPDREQFF
DNA: TGTGCCAGCAGTCCGGACAGGGAGCAGTTCTTC

size: many
V: TRBV10-3
D: NA
J: TRBJ2-7
CDR3: CAISEFSGAEQYF
DNA: TGTGCCATCAGTGAGTTTTCGGGGGCAGAGCAGTACTTC

size: many
V: TRBV7-3
D: NA
J: TRBJ2-6
CDR3: CASSIQGSSGANVLTF
DNA: TGTGCCAGCAGCATTCAGGGGAGCTCTGGGGCCAACGTCCTGACTTTC

size: many
V: TRBV9
D: NA
J: TRBJ1-2
CDR3: CASSVGTAEGYTF
DNA: TGTGCCAGCAGCGTAGGGACAGCGGAAGGCTACACCTTC

size: many
V: TRBV2
D: NA
J: TRBJ2-7
CDR3: CASSESAVSSYEQYF
DNA: TGTGCCAGCAGTGAATCAGCGGTGAGCTCCTACGAGCAGTACTTC

size: NA
V: TRBV6-1
D: TRBD1
J: TRBJ1-1
CDR3: CASRPQTGEGAEAFF
DNA: TGTGCCAGCAGACCCCAGACAGGGGAGGGGGCTGAAGCTTTCTTT

size: many
V: TRBV18
D: NA
J: TRBJ1-1
CDR3: CASSPPRVNTEAFF
DNA: TGTGCCAGCTCACCACCCAGGGTGAACACTGAAGCTTTCTTT

size: many
V: TRBV29-1
D: TRBD2
J: TRBJ2-1
CDR3: CSARGGLAAYNEQFF
DNA: TGCAGCGCCCGGGGGGGACTAGCGGCCTACAATGAGCAGTTCTTC

size: many
V: TRBV6-2/TRBV6-3
D: TRBD2
J: TRBJ2-7
CDR3: CASASGYEQYF
DNA: TGTGCCAGCGCTAGCGGGTACGAGCAGTACTTC

size: few
V: TRBV20-1
D: NA
J: TRBJ2-3
CDR3: CSAKPGGGVPDTQYF
DNA: TGCAGTGCAAAGCCGGGTGGCGGAGTGCCAGATACGCAGTATTTT

size: many
V: TRBV7-8
D: NA
J: TRBJ1-2
CDR3: CASSLVKGSGGYTF
DNA: TGTGCCAGCAGCTTAGTTAAGGGGAGCGGAGGCTACACCTTC